This is a list of T cell receptor beta chains from one sample in a study of T cells in localized non-small cell lung cancer. The method was immunoSEQ multiplex PCR; TCRdb's version includes in-frame clones alone and lacks a portion of them. The table shows thousands of clones, with around 37% occurring only once. The material sequenced was lung tumor tissue, taken before any cancer treatment. All receptors derive from a female donor of 60 years or more with stage I lung adenocarcinoma. The CDR3 runs from the conserved cysteine through the conserved F or W. D genes are given only for firm matches. Clone size, where shown, is once, few, many, or a class for clones that have expanded.

clone size: -; J gene: TRBJ2-1; V gene: TRBV11-3; D gene: TRBD2; CDR3 protein: CASSSGLAGGSSYNEQFF; CDR3 DNA: TGTGCCAGCAGCTCGGGACTAGCGGGGGGGAGCTCCTACAATGAGCAGTTCTTC
clone size: -; J gene: TRBJ1-5; V gene: TRBV28; D gene: -; CDR3 protein: CASSSTQRAQHF; CDR3 DNA: TGTGCCAGCAGTTCCACACAGCGGGCCCAGCATTTT
clone size: large; J gene: TRBJ2-5; V gene: TRBV6-8; D gene: -; CDR3 protein: CASSYGEYQETQYF; CDR3 DNA: TGTGCCAGCAGTTACGGGGAGTACCAAGAGACCCAGTACTTC
clone size: -; J gene: TRBJ1-1; V gene: TRBV6-9; D gene: -; CDR3 protein: CASSPRSEAFF; CDR3 DNA: TGTGCCAGCAGTCCCAGGTCTGAAGCTTTCTTT
clone size: -; J gene: TRBJ2-2; V gene: TRBV18; D gene: TRBD2; CDR3 protein: CASSRGLADDTGELFF; CDR3 DNA: TGTGCCAGCTCTCGAGGACTAGCGGATGACACCGGGGAGCTGTTTTTT
clone size: -; J gene: TRBJ2-5; V gene: TRBV10-2; D gene: TRBD2; CDR3 protein: CASSSTDGLATQYF; CDR3 DNA: TGCGCCAGCAGTTCAACCGACGGACTAGCGACCCAGTACTTC
clone size: -; J gene: TRBJ2-3; V gene: TRBV9; D gene: TRBD2; CDR3 protein: CASSARVSGRGGLTDTQYF; CDR3 DNA: TGTGCCAGCAGTGCCCGCGTTAGCGGGAGGGGTGGCCTCACAGATACGCAGTATTTT
clone size: -; J gene: TRBJ1-6; V gene: TRBV4-1; D gene: -; CDR3 protein: CASSQDLPPLHF; CDR3 DNA: TGCGCCAGCAGCCAAGATCTCCCACCCCTCCACTTT
clone size: -; J gene: TRBJ1-4; V gene: TRBV29-1; D gene: -; CDR3 protein: CSVADGRVEKLFF; CDR3 DNA: TGCAGCGTTGCGGACGGAAGGGTCGAAAAACTGTTTTTT
clone size: -; J gene: TRBJ1-5; V gene: TRBV28; D gene: TRBD1; CDR3 protein: CASGVRVTGIQPQHF; CDR3 DNA: TGTGCCAGCGGAGTCAGGGTGACAGGGATTCAGCCCCAGCATTTT
clone size: few; J gene: TRBJ1-6; V gene: TRBV6-8; D gene: TRBD1; CDR3 protein: CASSYSGQGKTPLHF; CDR3 DNA: TGTGCCAGCAGTTACTCGGGACAGGGGAAGACACCCCTCCACTTT
clone size: few; J gene: TRBJ1-2; V gene: TRBV9; D gene: -; CDR3 protein: CASSDSFNYGYTF; CDR3 DNA: TGTGCCAGCAGTGACAGCTTCAACTATGGCTACACCTTC
clone size: few; J gene: TRBJ1-5; V gene: TRBV19; D gene: -; CDR3 protein: CTPADSNQPQHF; CDR3 DNA: TGTACCCCAGCGGATAGCAATCAGCCCCAGCATTTT
clone size: -; J gene: TRBJ1-5; V gene: TRBV15; D gene: -; CDR3 protein: CATRETLDGNQPQHF; CDR3 DNA: TGTGCCACCAGAGAAACCCTGGACGGCAATCAGCCCCAGCATTTT
clone size: -; J gene: TRBJ2-7; V gene: TRBV9; D gene: -; CDR3 protein: CASMGTLSYEQYF; CDR3 DNA: TGTGCCAGCATGGGCACACTCTCCTACGAGCAGTACTTC
clone size: -; J gene: TRBJ1-1; V gene: TRBV23-1; D gene: -; CDR3 protein: CASSLGGVGEAFF; CDR3 DNA: TGCGCCAGCAGCTTGGGGGGGGTCGGTGAAGCTTTCTTT
clone size: -; J gene: TRBJ1-4; V gene: TRBV2; D gene: -; CDR3 protein: CASRGGFATNEKLFF; CDR3 DNA: TGTGCCAGCCGTGGTGGATTTGCAACTAATGAAAAACTGTTTTTT
clone size: -; J gene: TRBJ2-6; V gene: TRBV9; D gene: -; CDR3 protein: CASSVGTVASSGANVLTF; CDR3 DNA: TGTGCCAGCAGCGTCGGCACAGTGGCTAGCTCTGGGGCCAACGTCCTGACTTTC
clone size: medium-sized; J gene: TRBJ1-6; V gene: TRBV6-8; D gene: TRBD1; CDR3 protein: CASSYVGQGDSPLHF; CDR3 DNA: TGTGCCAGCAGTTACGTGGGACAGGGGGATTCACCCCTCCACTTT
clone size: few; J gene: TRBJ1-2; V gene: TRBV28; D gene: -; CDR3 protein: CASSLSAGTNYGYTF; CDR3 DNA: TGTGCCAGCAGTTTAAGTGCCGGTACTAACTATGGCTACACCTTC
clone size: -; J gene: TRBJ2-3; V gene: TRBV11-3; D gene: TRBD2; CDR3 protein: CASSPGLAGGHTQYF; CDR3 DNA: TGTGCCAGCAGCCCGGGACTAGCGGGAGGGCATACGCAGTATTTT
clone size: once; J gene: TRBJ1-2; V gene: TRBV9; D gene: -; CDR3 protein: CASTGESYGYTF; CDR3 DNA: TGTGCCAGCACAGGGGAGAGCTATGGCTACACCTTC
clone size: few; J gene: TRBJ2-6; V gene: TRBV9; D gene: TRBD2; CDR3 protein: CASSFRPIAGASSGANVLTF; CDR3 DNA: TGTGCCAGCAGCTTCCGGCCGATAGCGGGGGCTAGCTCTGGGGCCAACGTCCTGACTTTC
clone size: once; J gene: TRBJ1-4; V gene: TRBV5-1; D gene: -; CDR3 protein: CASSLGQEYEKLFF; CDR3 DNA: TGCGCCAGCAGCTTGGGACAGGAATATGAAAAACTGTTTTTT
clone size: -; J gene: TRBJ2-3; V gene: TRBV6-8; D gene: -; CDR3 protein: CASSAGGTDTQYF; CDR3 DNA: TGTGCCAGCAGTGCAGGGGGCACAGATACGCAGTATTTT
clone size: few; J gene: TRBJ1-1; V gene: TRBV18; D gene: TRBD1; CDR3 protein: CASSPGQGTEAFF; CDR3 DNA: TGTGCCAGCTCACCGGGACAGGGCACTGAAGCTTTCTTT
clone size: few; J gene: TRBJ2-2; V gene: TRBV30; D gene: TRBD1; CDR3 protein: CAWNRGTNTGELFF; CDR3 DNA: TGTGCCTGGAACAGGGGGACGAACACCGGGGAGCTGTTTTTT
clone size: medium-sized; J gene: TRBJ2-7; V gene: TRBV9; D gene: TRBD2; CDR3 protein: CASSARPTSGTYEQYF; CDR3 DNA: TGTGCCAGCAGCGCCCGACCGACTAGCGGGACCTACGAGCAGTACTTC
clone size: -; J gene: TRBJ1-6; V gene: TRBV28; D gene: TRBD1; CDR3 protein: CASSLVGQLNSPLHF; CDR3 DNA: TGTGCCAGCAGTTTGGTGGGACAGTTAAATTCACCCCTCCACTTT
clone size: few; J gene: TRBJ1-1; V gene: TRBV12-5; D gene: -; CDR3 protein: CASTILRGGTSTEAFF; CDR3 DNA: TGTGCCAGCACCATCCTTAGGGGGGGGACTAGCACTGAAGCTTTCTTT
clone size: few; J gene: TRBJ1-1; V gene: TRBV6-7; D gene: -; CDR3 protein: CASSYGPELEAFF; CDR3 DNA: TGTGCCAGCAGTTATGGACCCGAACTTGAAGCTTTCTTT
clone size: -; J gene: TRBJ1-6; V gene: TRBV7-5; D gene: -; CDR3 protein: CASSYRGLGYSPLHF; CDR3 DNA: TGTGCCAGCAGCTACAGGGGATTGGGGTATTCACCCCTCCACTTT
clone size: few; J gene: TRBJ2-2; V gene: TRBV6-8; D gene: TRBD1; CDR3 protein: CASSGQGGTGELFF; CDR3 DNA: TGTGCCAGCAGCGGACAGGGGGGGACCGGGGAGCTGTTTTTT
clone size: few; J gene: TRBJ2-2; V gene: TRBV11-3; D gene: -; CDR3 protein: CASSLEWVVGELFF; CDR3 DNA: TGTGCCAGCAGCTTAGAGTGGGTTGTTGGGGAGCTGTTTTTT
clone size: -; J gene: TRBJ2-3; V gene: TRBV11-3; D gene: -; CDR3 protein: CASSFLSDTTDTQYF; CDR3 DNA: TGTGCCAGCAGCTTCCTCAGTGATACCACAGATACGCAGTATTTT
clone size: -; J gene: TRBJ1-1; V gene: TRBV28; D gene: TRBD1; CDR3 protein: CASSPLQGMNTEAFF; CDR3 DNA: TGTGCCAGCAGTCCCCTACAGGGGATGAACACTGAAGCTTTCTTT
clone size: -; J gene: TRBJ2-3; V gene: TRBV18; D gene: TRBD1; CDR3 protein: CASSDRSPDTQYF; CDR3 DNA: TGTGCCAGCTCGGACAGGAGCCCAGATACGCAGTATTTT
clone size: -; J gene: TRBJ1-4; V gene: TRBV9; D gene: -; CDR3 protein: CASMRLGEKLFF; CDR3 DNA: TGTGCCAGCATGAGACTGGGGGAAAAACTGTTTTTT
clone size: -; J gene: TRBJ1-5; V gene: TRBV9; D gene: -; CDR3 protein: CASSPHPEDQPQHF; CDR3 DNA: TGTGCCAGCAGCCCCCACCCTGAGGATCAGCCCCAGCATTTT
clone size: -; J gene: TRBJ2-3; V gene: TRBV6-8; D gene: -; CDR3 protein: CASSPTRGGDTQYF; CDR3 DNA: TGTGCCAGCAGTCCGACTAGGGGTGGGGATACGCAGTATTTT
clone size: -; J gene: TRBJ2-1; V gene: TRBV19; D gene: TRBD2; CDR3 protein: CASSGSGRAYNEQFF; CDR3 DNA: TGTGCCAGTAGCGGTAGCGGGAGGGCCTACAATGAGCAGTTCTTC
clone size: few; J gene: TRBJ2-2; V gene: TRBV11-3; D gene: -; CDR3 protein: CASSFLGLGGELFF; CDR3 DNA: TGTGCCAGCAGCTTTTTGGGGCTTGGCGGGGAGCTGTTTTTT
clone size: -; J gene: TRBJ2-2; V gene: TRBV10-2; D gene: -; CDR3 protein: CASFRGVSTGELFF; CDR3 DNA: TGCGCCAGCTTCCGTGGGGTTTCCACCGGGGAGCTGTTTTTT
clone size: few; J gene: TRBJ1-5; V gene: TRBV5-1; D gene: -; CDR3 protein: CASSHINGYPLCSNQPQHF; CDR3 DNA: TGCGCCAGCAGCCATATTAATGGGTACCCACTGTGTAGCAATCAGCCCCAGCATTTT
clone size: once; J gene: TRBJ1-4; V gene: TRBV5-1; D gene: -; CDR3 protein: CASSLVGKGPEDEKLFF; CDR3 DNA: TGCGCCAGCAGCTTAGTAGGGAAAGGCCCCGAGGATGAAAAACTGTTTTTT
clone size: -; J gene: TRBJ1-4; V gene: TRBV28; D gene: -; CDR3 protein: CASSLPAATNEKLFF; CDR3 DNA: TGTGCCAGCAGTCTCCCCGCCGCAACTAATGAAAAACTGTTTTTT
clone size: large; J gene: TRBJ2-7; V gene: TRBV30; D gene: -; CDR3 protein: CAWSHPGPLYEQYF; CDR3 DNA: TGTGCCTGGAGTCATCCGGGACCCCTTTACGAGCAGTACTTC
clone size: -; J gene: TRBJ2-7; V gene: TRBV6-8; D gene: -; CDR3 protein: CASRPGQTEQYF; CDR3 DNA: TGTGCCAGCAGACCCGGACAGACCGAGCAGTACTTC
clone size: -; J gene: TRBJ2-3; V gene: TRBV19; D gene: TRBD2; CDR3 protein: CASIGTSGSGTDTQYF; CDR3 DNA: TGTGCCAGTATTGGGACTAGCGGGAGTGGCACAGATACGCAGTATTTT
clone size: -; J gene: TRBJ2-5; V gene: TRBV30; D gene: -; CDR3 protein: CAWSRTSEGTQYF; CDR3 DNA: TGTGCCTGGAGTCGAACTAGTGAGGGGACCCAGTACTTC
clone size: few; J gene: TRBJ1-6; V gene: TRBV30; D gene: -; CDR3 protein: CAWSRGRANSPLHF; CDR3 DNA: TGTGCCTGGAGTAGAGGCAGAGCCAATTCACCCCTCCACTTT
clone size: medium-sized; J gene: TRBJ2-1; V gene: TRBV28; D gene: -; CDR3 protein: CASSQSGNEQFF; CDR3 DNA: TGTGCCAGCAGTCAGTCGGGCAATGAGCAGTTCTTC
clone size: -; J gene: TRBJ1-2; V gene: TRBV6-8; D gene: -; CDR3 protein: CASSYADYGYTF; CDR3 DNA: TGTGCCAGCAGTTACGCTGACTATGGCTACACCTTC